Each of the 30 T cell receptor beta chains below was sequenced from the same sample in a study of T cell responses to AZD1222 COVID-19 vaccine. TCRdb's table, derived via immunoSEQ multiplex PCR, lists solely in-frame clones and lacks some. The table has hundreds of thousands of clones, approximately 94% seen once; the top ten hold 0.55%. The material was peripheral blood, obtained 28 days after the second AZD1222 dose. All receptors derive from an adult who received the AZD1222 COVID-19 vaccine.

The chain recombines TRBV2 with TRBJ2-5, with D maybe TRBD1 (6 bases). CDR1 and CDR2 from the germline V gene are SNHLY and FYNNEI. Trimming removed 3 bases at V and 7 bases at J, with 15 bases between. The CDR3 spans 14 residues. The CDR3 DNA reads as TGTGCCAGCAGTGAGAATTTAGGGGGTCGGACCCAGTACTTC. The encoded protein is CASSENLGGRTQYF. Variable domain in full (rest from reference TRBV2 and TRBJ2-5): EPEVTQTPSHQVTQMGQEVILRCVPISNHLYFYWYRQILGQKVEFLVSFYNNEISEKSEIFDDQFSVERPDGSNFTLKIRSTKLEDSAMYFCASSENLGGRTQYFGPGTRLLVL.

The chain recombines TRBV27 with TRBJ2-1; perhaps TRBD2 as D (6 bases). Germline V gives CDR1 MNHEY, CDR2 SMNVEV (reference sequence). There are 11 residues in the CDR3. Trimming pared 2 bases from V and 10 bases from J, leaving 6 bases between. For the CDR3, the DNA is TGTGCCAGCAGTTTAGGACTAGAGCAGTTCTTC. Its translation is CASSLGLEQFF.

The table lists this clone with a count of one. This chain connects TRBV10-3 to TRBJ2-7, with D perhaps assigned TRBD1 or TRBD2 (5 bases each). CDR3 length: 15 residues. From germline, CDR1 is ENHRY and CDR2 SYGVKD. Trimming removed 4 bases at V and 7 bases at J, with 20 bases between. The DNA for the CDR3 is TGTGCCATCAGTGGCCCGGGACGGGGACCTACAGAGCAGTACTTC. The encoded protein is CAISGPGRGPTEQYF.

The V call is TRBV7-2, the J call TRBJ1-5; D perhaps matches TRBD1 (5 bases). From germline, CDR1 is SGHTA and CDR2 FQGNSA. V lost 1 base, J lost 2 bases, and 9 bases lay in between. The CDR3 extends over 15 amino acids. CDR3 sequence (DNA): TGTGCCAGCAGCTTAGGGGGCAGGGGCAATCAGCCCCAGCATTTT. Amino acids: CASSLGGRGNQPQHF.

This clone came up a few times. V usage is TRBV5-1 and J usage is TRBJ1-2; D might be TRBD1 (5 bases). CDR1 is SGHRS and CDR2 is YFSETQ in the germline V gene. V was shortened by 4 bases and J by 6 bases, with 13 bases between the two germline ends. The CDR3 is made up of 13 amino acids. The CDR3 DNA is TGCGCCAGCAGCAACCCGGGGGGGGATGGCTACACCTTC. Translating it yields CASSNPGGDGYTF.

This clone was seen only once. CDR3 nucleotides: TGCAGCGTTGGGGTCAGCAACTCCTACGAGCAGTACTTC. It yields the protein CSVGVSNSYEQYF. The chain joins TRBV29-1 to TRBJ2-7; D gene uncertain. Trimming shortened V by 4 bases and J by 0 bases, and 10 bases separated the two germline ends. The CDR3 has 13 amino acids. From germline, CDR1 is SQVTM and CDR2 ANQGSEA.

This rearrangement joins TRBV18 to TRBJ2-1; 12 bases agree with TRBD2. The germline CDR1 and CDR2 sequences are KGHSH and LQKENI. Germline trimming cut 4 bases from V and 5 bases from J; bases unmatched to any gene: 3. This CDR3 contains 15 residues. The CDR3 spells CASSQGLAGDNEQFF. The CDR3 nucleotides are TGTGCCAGCTCACAGGGACTAGCGGGTGACAATGAGCAGTTCTTC.

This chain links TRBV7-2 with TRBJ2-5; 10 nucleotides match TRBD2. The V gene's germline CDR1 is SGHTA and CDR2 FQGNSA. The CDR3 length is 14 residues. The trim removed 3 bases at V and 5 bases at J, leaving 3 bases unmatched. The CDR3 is CASSFQRGGETQYF. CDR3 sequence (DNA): TGTGCCAGCAGCTTTCAGCGGGGGGGGGAGACCCAGTACTTC. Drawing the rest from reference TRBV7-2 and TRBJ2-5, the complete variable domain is GAGVSQSPSNKVTEKGKDVELRCDPISGHTALYWYRQSLGQGLEFLIYFQGNSAPDKSGLPSDRFSAERTGGSVSTLTIQRTQQEDSAVYLCASSFQRGGETQYFGPGTRLLVL.

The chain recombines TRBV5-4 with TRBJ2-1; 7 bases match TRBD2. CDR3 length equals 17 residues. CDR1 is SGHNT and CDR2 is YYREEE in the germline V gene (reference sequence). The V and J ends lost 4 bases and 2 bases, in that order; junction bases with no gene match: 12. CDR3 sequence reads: CASSVPSGGGPYNEQFF. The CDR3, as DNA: TGTGCCAGCAGCGTTCCCAGTGGGGGGGGACCCTACAATGAGCAGTTCTTC. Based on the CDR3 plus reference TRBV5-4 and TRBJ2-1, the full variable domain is ETGVTQSPTHLIKTRGQQVTLRCSSQSGHNTVSWYQQALGQGPQFIFQYYREEENGRGNFPPRFSGLQFPNYSSELNVNALELDDSALYLCASSVPSGGGPYNEQFFGPGTRLTVL.

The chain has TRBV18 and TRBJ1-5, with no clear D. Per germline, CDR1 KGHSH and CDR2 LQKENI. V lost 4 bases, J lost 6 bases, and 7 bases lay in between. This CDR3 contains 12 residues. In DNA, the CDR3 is TGTGCCAGCTCACGGGGTGGTCAGCCCCAGCATTTT. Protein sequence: CASSRGGQPQHF.

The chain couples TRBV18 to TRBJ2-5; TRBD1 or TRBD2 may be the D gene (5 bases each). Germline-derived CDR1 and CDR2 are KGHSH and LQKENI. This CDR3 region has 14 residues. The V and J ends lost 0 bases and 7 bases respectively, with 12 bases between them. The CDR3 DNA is TGTGCCAGCTCACCACCGGGACCCGCCGGGACCCAGTACTTC. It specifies CASSPPGPAGTQYF.

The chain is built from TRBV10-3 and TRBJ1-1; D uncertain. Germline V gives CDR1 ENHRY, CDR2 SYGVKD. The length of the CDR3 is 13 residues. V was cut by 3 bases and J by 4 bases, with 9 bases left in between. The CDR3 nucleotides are TGTGCCATCAGTGAACGGACCAGCACTGAAGCTTTCTTT. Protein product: CAISERTSTEAFF.

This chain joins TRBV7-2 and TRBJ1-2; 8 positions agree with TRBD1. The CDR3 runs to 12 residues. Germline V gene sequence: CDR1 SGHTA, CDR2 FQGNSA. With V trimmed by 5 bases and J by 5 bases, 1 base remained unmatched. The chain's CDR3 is CASSRTGYGYTF. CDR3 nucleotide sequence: TGTGCCAGCAGCCGGACAGGGTATGGCTACACCTTC.

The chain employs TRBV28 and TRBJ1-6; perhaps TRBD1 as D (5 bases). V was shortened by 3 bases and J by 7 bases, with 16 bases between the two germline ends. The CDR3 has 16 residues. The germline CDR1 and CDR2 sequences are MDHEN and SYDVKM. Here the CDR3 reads CASSFSPGPENSPLHF. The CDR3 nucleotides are TGTGCCAGCAGTTTTTCTCCGGGGCCGGAGAATTCACCCCTCCACTTT.

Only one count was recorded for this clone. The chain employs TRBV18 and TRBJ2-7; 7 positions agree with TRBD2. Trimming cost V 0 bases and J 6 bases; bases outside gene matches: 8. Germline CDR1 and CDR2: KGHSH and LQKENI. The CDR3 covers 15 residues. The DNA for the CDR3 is TGTGCCAGCTCACCACCCCCCGCGGGGGTTGGCGAGCAGTACTTC. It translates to CASSPPPAGVGEQYF.

The CDR3 is CAISESFELFRSVSNQPQHF. The CDR3 DNA sequence: TGTGCCATCAGTGAGTCCTTCGAGTTATTTAGGAGCGTAAGCAATCAGCCCCAGCATTTT. The V call is TRBV10-3, the J call TRBJ1-5; D is unclear. V was cut by 0 bases and J by 1 base, with 22 bases left in between. The length of the CDR3 is 20 residues. CDR1 ENHRY and CDR2 SYGVKD come from the germline V gene.

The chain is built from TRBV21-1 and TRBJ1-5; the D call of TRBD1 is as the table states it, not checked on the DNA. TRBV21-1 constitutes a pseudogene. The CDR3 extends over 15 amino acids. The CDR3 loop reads CASSKEGDGNQPQHF. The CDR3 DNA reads TGTGCCAGCAGCAAAGAGGGGGATGGCAATCAGCCCCAGCATTTT.

The CDR3 sequence is CASSLVPGPSYEQYF. The DNA for the CDR3 is TGTGCCAGCAGCTTGGTGCCGGGGCCCTCCTACGAGCAGTACTTC. The gene calls are TRBV5-4 and TRBJ2-7; the D call may be TRBD1 or TRBD2 (5 bases each). The CDR3 is 15 residues long. V dropped 0 bases and J dropped 0 bases, with 10 bases sitting between them. Germline V gene lookup returns CDR1 SGHNT and CDR2 YYREEE (reference sequence).

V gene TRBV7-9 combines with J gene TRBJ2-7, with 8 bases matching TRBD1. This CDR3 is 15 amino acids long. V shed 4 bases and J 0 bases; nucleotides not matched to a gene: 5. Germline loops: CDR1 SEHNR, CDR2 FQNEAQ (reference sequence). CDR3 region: CASSSRTGLSYEQYF. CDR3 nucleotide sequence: TGTGCCAGCAGCTCTAGGACAGGGCTCTCCTACGAGCAGTACTTC.

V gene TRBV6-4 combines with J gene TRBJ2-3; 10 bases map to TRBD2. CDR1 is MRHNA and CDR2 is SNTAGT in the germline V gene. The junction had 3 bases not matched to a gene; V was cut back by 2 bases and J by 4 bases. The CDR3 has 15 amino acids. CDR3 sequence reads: CASSDSGGASDTQYF. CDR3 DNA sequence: TGTGCCAGCAGTGACAGCGGGGGGGCGTCAGATACGCAGTATTTT.

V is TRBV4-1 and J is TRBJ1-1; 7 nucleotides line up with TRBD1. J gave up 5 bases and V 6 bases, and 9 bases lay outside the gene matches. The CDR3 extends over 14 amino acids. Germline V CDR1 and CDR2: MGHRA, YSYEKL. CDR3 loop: CASRPEGAGTEAFF. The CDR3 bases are TGCGCCAGCAGACCCGAGGGGGCTGGAACTGAAGCTTTCTTT.

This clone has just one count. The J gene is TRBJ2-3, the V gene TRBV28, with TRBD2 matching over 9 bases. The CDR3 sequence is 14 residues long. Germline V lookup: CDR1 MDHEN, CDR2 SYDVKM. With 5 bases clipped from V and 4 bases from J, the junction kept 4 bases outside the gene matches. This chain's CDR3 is CASSPGLAPDTQYF. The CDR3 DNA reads TGTGCCAGCAGTCCCGGACTAGCGCCAGATACGCAGTATTTT.

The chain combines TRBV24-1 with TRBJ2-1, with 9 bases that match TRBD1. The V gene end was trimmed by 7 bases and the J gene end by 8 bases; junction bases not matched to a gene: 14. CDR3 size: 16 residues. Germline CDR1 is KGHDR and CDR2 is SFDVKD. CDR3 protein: CATSSGTGRPRDEQFF. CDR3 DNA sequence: TGTGCCACCAGCTCCGGGACAGGGCGCCCTCGGGATGAGCAGTTCTTC.

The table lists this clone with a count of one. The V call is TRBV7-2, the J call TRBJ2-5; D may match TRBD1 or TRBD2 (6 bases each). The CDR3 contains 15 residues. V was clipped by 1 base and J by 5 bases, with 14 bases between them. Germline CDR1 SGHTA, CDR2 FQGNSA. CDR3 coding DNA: TGTGCCAGCAGCTTAGGGGCAAGGGGGAGGGAGACCCAGTACTTC. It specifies CASSLGARGRETQYF. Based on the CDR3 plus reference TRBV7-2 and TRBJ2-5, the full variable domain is GAGVSQSPSNKVTEKGKDVELRCDPISGHTALYWYRQSLGQGLEFLIYFQGNSAPDKSGLPSDRFSAERTGGSVSTLTIQRTQQEDSAVYLCASSLGARGRETQYFGPGTRLLVL.

In DNA, the CDR3 is TGTGCCAGCAGTACTCACTCACAGGGAAGCAATCAGCCCCAGCATTTT. Translating it yields CASSTHSQGSNQPQHF. The chain has TRBV27 and TRBJ1-5, with D maybe TRBD1 (6 bases). CDR3 length: 16 residues. Germline V lookup: CDR1 MNHEY, CDR2 SMNVEV (reference sequence). V was clipped by 5 bases and J by 1 base, with 15 bases between them.

CDR3 coding DNA: TGTGCCAGCAGCGTAGTAGGTCACACGAACACCGGGGAGCTGTTTTTT. Its protein is CASSVVGHTNTGELFF. This chain connects TRBV9 to TRBJ2-2; D gene ambiguous. Germline V CDR1 and CDR2: SGDLS, YYNGEE. The CDR3 sequence is 16 residues long. Between the trimmed V and J ends, which lost 0 bases and 0 bases, there was a span of 9 bases.

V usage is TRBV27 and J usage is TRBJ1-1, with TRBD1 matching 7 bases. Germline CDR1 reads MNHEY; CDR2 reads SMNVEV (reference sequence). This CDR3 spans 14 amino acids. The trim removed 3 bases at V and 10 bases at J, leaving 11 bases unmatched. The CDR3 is CASSLDGQVLSAFF. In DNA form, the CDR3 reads TGTGCCAGCAGTTTGGATGGACAGGTGCTGTCAGCTTTCTTT.

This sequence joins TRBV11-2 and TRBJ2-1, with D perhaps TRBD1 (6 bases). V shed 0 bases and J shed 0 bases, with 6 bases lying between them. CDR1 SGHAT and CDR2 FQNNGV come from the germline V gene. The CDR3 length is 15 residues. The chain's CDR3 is CASSLEGGSYNEQFF. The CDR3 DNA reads TGTGCCAGCAGCTTAGAAGGGGGCTCCTACAATGAGCAGTTCTTC. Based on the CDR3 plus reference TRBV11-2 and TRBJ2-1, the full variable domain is EAGVAQSPRYKIIEKRQSVAFWCNPISGHATLYWYQQILGQGPKLLIQFQNNGVVDDSQLPKDRFSAERLKGVDSTLKIQPAKLEDSAVYLCASSLEGGSYNEQFFGPGTRLTVL.

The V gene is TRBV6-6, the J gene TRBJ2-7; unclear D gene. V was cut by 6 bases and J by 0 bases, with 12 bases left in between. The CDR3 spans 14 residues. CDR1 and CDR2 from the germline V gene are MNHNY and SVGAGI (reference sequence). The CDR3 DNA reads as TGTGCCAGCAGCCGGTTGTTCTCCTCCTACGAGCAGTACTTC. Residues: CASSRLFSSYEQYF.

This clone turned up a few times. The CDR3 sequence is CASSPWTSGRSNTGELFF. CDR3 sequence (DNA): TGCGCCAGCAGCCCCTGGACTAGCGGGAGGTCGAACACCGGGGAGCTGTTTTTT. The V and J genes are TRBV4-1 and TRBJ2-2; the match to TRBD2 covers 14 bases. V lost 4 bases and J lost 0; bases outside the gene matches: 4. This CDR3 has 18 amino acids. Germline assignment: CDR1 MGHRA and CDR2 YSYEKL.